This T cell receptor beta chain was recovered during a study of shared clonotypes between healthy human individuals (dated by TCRdb to 2019 to 2021). About the full investigation: The cohort included a few men and two women between 18 and 49 years of age. For each donor, CD4 naive and CD4 memory were each given three plates, CD8 naive was given two plates, and CD8 memory was given one plate. To estimate repertoire size and how much clonotypes are shared between individuals, the study performed deep sequencing of blood TCR repertoires from five healthy adults. Different laboratories and diverse techniques were used to prepare libraries and sequence TCR repertoires, to increase sequencing depth and limit assay-specific biases. Leukapheresis yielded between about 0.94 and 10 billion PBMCs per donor.

With regard to this clone: Its antigen remains undetermined. Base qualities are not at hand, and no much larger clone is one base apart.

CD8 naive samples were obtained by positive selection for CCR7 among CD45RO-negative cells, yielding a CD45RA+CCR7+ population from which TemRA cells were excluded. The donors were healthy, HIV-negative adults with no recently reported acute infections or vaccinations. Every donor was a Caucasian adult living in Nashville, Tennessee, USA. After blood collection by leukapheresis, PBMCs were isolated using Ficoll-Histopaque density gradient centrifugation and then cryopreserved in the vapor phase of liquid nitrogen. Analytical flow cytometry was used to check the purity and quantity of every magnetically sorted T cell population. Genomic DNA was isolated from every sorted fraction and measured by UV absorbance on a Nanodrop 2000c. The germline V gene (reference sequence) specifies PRHDT as CDR1 and FYEKMQ as CDR2. Trimming costs V 1 base and J 3 bases, and their ends lie 7 bases apart. The CDR3 spans 13 residues, from the cysteine through the phenylalanine. The kept DNA is CDR3 alone, 39 bases in frame from the first base.

Using the deep immunoSEQ assay, multiplex PCR amplified TCR CDR3 regions from genomic DNA. Genomic DNA extracted from each cell subset was distributed evenly over all wells of several immunoSEQ 96-well plates, and each plate served as one replicate. For sorted subsets, roughly 200 ng genomic DNA, equal to about 30,000 T cell genomes, was loaded into each replicate PCR. Purified libraries were quantified with a Qubit 3.0 fluorometer, sized on a Bioanalyzer 2100, and re-quantified with the KAPA Library Quantification kit. A separate single-read 150-cycle Illumina NextSeq 550 flow cell was used to sequence each immunoSEQ 96-well plate. The published analysis was carried out like this. The immunoSEQ output contained only junctional sequences without quality scores, so filtering could not match that applied to full-length reads. Sequences were annotated with PyIR, a Python wrapper for IgBLAST v1.9, and V/J genes and CDR3 were assigned using IMGT germline references. Reads were filtered out if the reads had weak V/J assignments (E-value above 1e-6), no CDR3, stop codons, out-of-frame junctions, or ambiguous translated residues. V3J clonotypes were defined as sequences sharing the same inferred V gene, J gene, and CDR3 amino acid sequence. Percentage overlap between repertoires was computed as shared unique clonotypes divided by the size of the smaller repertoire. Repertoire richness was assessed with RTK rarefaction, the Chao1 estimator, and Recon v2.1 estimates of unobserved clonotypes. For all TCRbeta clonotypes obtained by the gDNA method from a handful of donors, generation probabilities were computed with OLGA. TCRdb re-hosts the immuneACCESS table, in-frame sequences only. Its copies lack some clones; in the studies checked, an unresolved V gene accounts for under half of them, and the cause for the rest is not known. V, J and clone size reflect that table, while D and trimming were determined from the DNA. This sample has approximately 2,000,000 clones in its table, and around 95% of those were observed once. More than 1.5% of the sample rests with the top ten.

Paper-wide results and their limitations: Based on pairwise subsampling, the degree of clonotype sharing among donors was expected to be affected by sequencing depth. Even with the large sequencing depth, rarefaction of the sorted-subset datasets indicated that sequencing was incomplete. Sharing across a handful of donors was observed for roughly 5% of naive CD4, over 3% of naive CD8, roughly 2.4% of memory CD4, and roughly 0.4% of memory CD8 clonotypes. Compared with non-shared clonotypes, clonotypes shared by all four sorted-subset donors had higher generation probabilities. Because the study included a small number of donors, the genetic and exposure-history diversity represented was limited. Only blood was sampled, and tissue TCR repertoires likely differ from those in blood. Estimated clonotype richness was generally larger for naive than for memory subsets.

Material for sequencing was naive CD8+ T cells from PBMCs. Per the publication, the cell subset or site label means: CD45RA+CCR7+. The V gene is TRBV13 and the J gene is TRBJ2-7; no D gene is confidently identified. This TCR derives from a man between 18 and 29 years old in good health. Some clones in this sample may be carry-over from other donors' samples. Here is the DNA: TGTGCCAGCAGCTTAGTATCCCTCTACGAGCAGTACTTC. This codes for CASSLVSLYEQYF. Reference TRBV13 and TRBJ2-7 genes cover what lies past the CDR3, so the full variable domain is AAGVIQSPRHLIKEKRETATLKCYPIPRHDTVYWYQQGPGQDPQFLISFYEKMQSDKGSIPDRFSAQQFSDYHSELNMSSLELGDSALYFCASSLVSLYEQYFGPGTRLTVT.